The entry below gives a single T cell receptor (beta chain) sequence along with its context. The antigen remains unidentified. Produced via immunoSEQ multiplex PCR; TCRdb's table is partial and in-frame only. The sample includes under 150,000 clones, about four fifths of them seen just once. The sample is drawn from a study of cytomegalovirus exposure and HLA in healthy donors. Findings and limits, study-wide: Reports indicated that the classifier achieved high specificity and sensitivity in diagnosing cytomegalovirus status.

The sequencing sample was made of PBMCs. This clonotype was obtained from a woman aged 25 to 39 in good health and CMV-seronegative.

CDR3 sequence reads: CASSLESSIYGYTF. As DNA, the CDR3 is TGTGCCAGCAGCTTGGAATCGAGTATCTATGGCTACACCTTC. The chain carries TRBV5-4 and TRBJ1-2; no reliable D call. Germline CDR1 is SGHNT and CDR2 is YYREEE (reference sequence). The ends were cut back, 0 bases at V and 4 bases at J, with 10 bases in the middle. There are 14 residues in the CDR3.